These 5 T cell receptor beta chains share one sample of origin, sequenced in a study of memory CD8 T cells in hepatitis C reinfection. Libraries were prepared by immunoSEQ multiplex PCR; TCRdb keeps only in-frame clonotypes and omits some of them. The sample lists just over 50,000 clones, over 85% seen once, with roughly 0.99% in the top ten. Time point given: pre-reinfection, 55 to 20 weeks before reinfection detection. No in vitro expansion preceded TCR sequencing of the sorted cells. The material sequenced was naive CD8+ T cells sorted from blood. These receptors all stem from a man aged 18 to 29 with hepatitis C virus infection.

The CDR3 region has the DNA TGTGCCAGCAGCTCCCTGCCGGGACAGAGCATGCTTGAAGCTTTCTTT. It codes for CASSSLPGQSMLEAFF. The V call is TRBV7-9, the J call TRBJ1-1; TRBD1 agrees at 7 bases. V dropped 4 bases and J dropped 7; count of bases not matched to a gene: 15. Germline values: CDR1 SEHNR, CDR2 FQNEAQ (reference sequence). This CDR3 contains 16 residues. The complete variable domain, with remaining parts taken from reference TRBV7-9 and TRBJ1-1, reads DTGVSQNPRHKITKRGQNVTFRCDPISEHNRLYWYRQTLGQGPEFLTYFQNEAQLEKSRLLSDRFSAERPKGSFSTLEIQRTEQGDSAMYLCASSSLPGQSMLEAFFGQGTRLTVV.

This sequence joins TRBV30 and TRBJ2-5; weak D call: TRBD2 (5 bases). V shed 2 bases and J shed 5 bases, with 12 bases lying between them. The CDR3 is made up of 13 amino acids. The germline V gene encodes CDR1 GTSNPN and CDR2 SVGIG (reference sequence). The CDR3 DNA sequence: TGTGCCTGGAGTTTCGGGGATGAGGAGACCCAGTACTTC. Protein sequence: CAWSFGDEETQYF. Full variable domain (rest looked up from reference TRBV30 and TRBJ2-5): SQTIHQWPATLVQPVGSPLSLECTVEGTSNPNLYWYRQAAGRGLQLLFYSVGIGQISSEVPQNLSASRPQDRQFILSSKKLLLSDSGFYLCAWSFGDEETQYFGPGTRLLVL.

This clone was detected once. The rearrangement joins TRBV19 to TRBJ1-5, with 8 bases fitting TRBD1. V lost 3 bases, J lost 3 bases, and 7 bases stayed unmatched. This CDR3 comprises 16 residues. Looked up from germline, CDR1 is LNHDA and CDR2 is SQIVND (reference sequence). The CDR3 protein is CASSMGDRGSNQPQHF. The DNA for the CDR3 is TGTGCCAGTAGTATGGGAGACAGGGGATCCAATCAGCCCCAGCATTTT.

The V call is TRBV5-6, the J call TRBJ1-5; TRBD1 might be the D (5 bases). V lost 0 bases and J 4 bases, leaving 8 bases between the germline ends. The CDR3 spans 14 residues. From germline, CDR1 is SGHDT and CDR2 YYEEEE. The CDR3 DNA follows: TGTGCCAGCAGCTTGGCCGGGGGTAATCAGCCCCAGCATTTT. Translated: CASSLAGGNQPQHF.

The chain employs TRBV29-1 and TRBJ1-4; 11 bases are a match to TRBD1. The germline CDR1 and CDR2 sequences are SQVTM and ANQGSEA. There are 13 residues in the CDR3. J was trimmed by 5 bases and V by 7 bases; bases with no gene match: 3. DNA of the CDR3: TGCAGCGCTCGGACAGGGGGCAATGAAAAACTGTTTTTT. It specifies CSARTGGNEKLFF.